A selection of T cell receptor beta chains follows, all from one sample in a study of tissue T cells after allogeneic stem cell transplantation. Assay: immunoSEQ multiplex PCR; the TCRdb copy retains only in-frame clones and omits some. This sample yields tens of thousands of clones, of which 73% are seen a single time; roughly 7.1% belongs to the top ten. This specimen was tissue from the ileum, taken at autopsy. These receptor sequences come from a female donor older than 55 with lung cancer. Each CDR3 is given without its conserved first and last residue. Fields, in order: D gene, J gene, V gene, CDR3 protein. The D gene is left open where the match is weak.

D gene: TRBD1; J gene: TRBJ1-2; V gene: TRBV4-3; CDR3 protein: ASSHGQGFGGYT
D gene: -; J gene: TRBJ2-5; V gene: TRBV30; CDR3 protein: AWSVEGTFIRETQY
D gene: -; J gene: TRBJ2-1; V gene: TRBV2; CDR3 protein: ASSATGIGYNEQF
D gene: -; J gene: TRBJ2-2; V gene: TRBV5-1; CDR3 protein: ASSFREMGTGELF
D gene: -; J gene: TRBJ1-5; V gene: TRBV15; CDR3 protein: ATSRGGGSNQPQH
D gene: -; J gene: TRBJ2-7; V gene: TRBV6-6; CDR3 protein: ASSYSGLLGLGQY
D gene: -; J gene: TRBJ1-5; V gene: TRBV30; CDR3 protein: AWSVGQGFQPQH
D gene: TRBD1; J gene: TRBJ1-2; V gene: TRBV27; CDR3 protein: ASSFVGTGADGYT
D gene: -; J gene: TRBJ1-2; V gene: TRBV6-2/TRBV6-3; CDR3 protein: ASSYSISGYT
D gene: TRBD1; J gene: TRBJ2-3; V gene: TRBV7-9; CDR3 protein: ASSTGTGPAITDTQY
D gene: -; J gene: TRBJ2-7; V gene: TRBV19; CDR3 protein: ASSSRDTYEQY
D gene: -; J gene: TRBJ1-5; V gene: TRBV19; CDR3 protein: ASYPYRVGNQPQH
D gene: -; J gene: TRBJ1-3; V gene: TRBV12-3/TRBV12-4; CDR3 protein: ASSLDGNTIY
D gene: TRBD1; J gene: TRBJ2-1; V gene: TRBV9; CDR3 protein: ASSGHRGSGNEQF
D gene: -; J gene: TRBJ1-1; V gene: TRBV4-2; CDR3 protein: ASSARGTEAF
D gene: TRBD1; J gene: TRBJ2-2; V gene: TRBV5-6; CDR3 protein: ASSVGDRGTGELF
D gene: -; J gene: TRBJ1-3; V gene: TRBV27; CDR3 protein: ASRGHSGNTIY
D gene: TRBD2; J gene: TRBJ2-7; V gene: TRBV2; CDR3 protein: ASTLAGPSYEQY
D gene: -; J gene: TRBJ2-1; V gene: TRBV27; CDR3 protein: ASSFGQIYNEQF
D gene: -; J gene: TRBJ2-2; V gene: TRBV5-5; CDR3 protein: ASSFQALNTGELF
D gene: -; J gene: TRBJ1-5; V gene: TRBV6-5; CDR3 protein: ASSFGSNQPQH
D gene: -; J gene: TRBJ2-7; V gene: TRBV27; CDR3 protein: ASSRDSHEQY
D gene: -; J gene: TRBJ1-2; V gene: TRBV12-3/TRBV12-4; CDR3 protein: ASSTQANGYT
D gene: -; J gene: TRBJ2-6; V gene: TRBV29-1; CDR3 protein: SAIRAGANVLT
D gene: TRBD2; J gene: TRBJ2-1; V gene: TRBV7-6; CDR3 protein: ASSPASSGRRYNEQF
D gene: TRBD1; J gene: TRBJ2-5; V gene: TRBV2; CDR3 protein: ASSGDRAMETQY
D gene: -; J gene: TRBJ1-2; V gene: TRBV30; CDR3 protein: AWSVTFNYGYT
D gene: -; J gene: TRBJ1-1; V gene: TRBV6-1; CDR3 protein: ASSEGGGGTEAF
D gene: -; J gene: TRBJ2-7; V gene: TRBV12-3/TRBV12-4; CDR3 protein: ASSTGTGYEQY
D gene: TRBD1; J gene: TRBJ2-1; V gene: TRBV2; CDR3 protein: ASSWTGGNEQF
D gene: -; J gene: TRBJ2-1; V gene: TRBV6-6; CDR3 protein: ASSIGSYNEQF
D gene: TRBD1; J gene: TRBJ1-2; V gene: TRBV2; CDR3 protein: ASSTTGGFVGYT
D gene: TRBD1; J gene: TRBJ1-5; V gene: TRBV19; CDR3 protein: ASSISGQGLLRGAQH
D gene: -; J gene: TRBJ2-3; V gene: TRBV18; CDR3 protein: ASSPAADTQY
D gene: TRBD1; J gene: TRBJ1-4; V gene: TRBV30; CDR3 protein: AWSTGPNEKLF
D gene: TRBD1; J gene: TRBJ1-6; V gene: TRBV18; CDR3 protein: ASSPAQGNSPLH
D gene: -; J gene: TRBJ1-3; V gene: TRBV6-5; CDR3 protein: ASSYSQGSGTIY